A single sample gave rise to the 27 T cell receptor beta chains below, sequenced in a study of blood T cell repertoires in COVID-19. The table came from immunoSEQ multiplex PCR; TCRdb's copy has only in-frame clones and leaves some out. The sample carries around 240,000 clones, roughly 88% recorded once. Sequencing was carried out using PBMCs or T cells enriched from blood (not recorded which). These receptors all stem from a woman aged 45-65 years who had recovered from COVID-19.

Many counts were recorded for this clone. The chain couples TRBV18 to TRBJ1-1, with TRBD1 as a possible D gene (5 bases). The ends were cut back, 5 bases at V and 2 bases at J, with 21 bases in the middle. Germline V gives CDR1 KGHSH, CDR2 LQKENI. This CDR3 is 17 amino acids long. The CDR3 region has the DNA TGTGCCAGCTCATCCCAGGGCTCCGGTAAGAGTAACACTGAAGCTTTCTTT. It codes for CASSSQGSGKSNTEAFF.

The chain employs TRBV5-1 and TRBJ1-1, with no clear D. V lost 4 bases and J lost 0, with 7 bases in between. Germline V gene data show CDR1 as SGHRS and CDR2 as YFSETQ. CDR3 length: 13 amino acids. CDR3 sequence reads: CASSTGMNTEAFF. CDR3 sequence (DNA): TGCGCCAGCAGCACGGGGATGAACACTGAAGCTTTCTTT.

Turning to this clone: Other DNA sequences in this sample translate to the same CDR3. The CDR3: CASSPQGDYGYTF. CDR3 in DNA: TGTGCCAGCAGCCCTCAGGGTGACTATGGCTACACCTTC. This chain joins TRBV9 and TRBJ1-2; maybe TRBD1 (5 bases). CDR1 and CDR2 (germline): SGDLS, YYNGEE. V was clipped by 4 bases and J by 3 bases, with 10 bases between them. CDR3 size: 13 residues.

The V and J genes are TRBV21-1 and TRBJ1-6. TRBV21-1 is annotated as a pseudogene. The CDR3 is 15 residues long. In DNA form, the CDR3 reads TGTGCCAGCAGCAAGGACTCCCGGGCCGCTTCACCCCTCCACTTT. As protein: CASSKDSRAASPLHF.

A few counts support this clone. V gene TRBV6-5 combines with J gene TRBJ1-5; possible D gene TRBD1, 6 bases. V was clipped by 7 bases and J by 1 base, with 11 bases between them. This CDR3 region has 14 residues. Germline-derived CDR1 and CDR2 are MNHEY and SVGAGI. CDR3: CASTHRVSNQPQHF. The CDR3, as DNA: TGTGCCAGCACCCACAGGGTAAGCAATCAGCCCCAGCATTTT.

This chain uses TRBV4-1 with TRBJ2-7, with 10 nucleotides matching TRBD1. Germline-derived CDR1 and CDR2 are MGHRA and YSYEKL. V gave up 1 base and J gave up 2 bases; unmatched junction bases: 8. CDR3 length: 17 amino acids. CDR3 in DNA: TGCGCCAGCAGCCAAGGAATTTTGGGACAGGGGACCTACGAGCAGTACTTC. This sequence encodes CASSQGILGQGTYEQYF.

In its sample, this clone was seen a few times. V gene TRBV11-3 combines with J gene TRBJ2-5; D ambiguous. The CDR3 loop spans 14 amino acids. V was pared by 1 base and J by 5 bases, with 11 bases between. From germline, CDR1 is SGHNT and CDR2 YENEEA. CDR3 sequence reads: CASSLANPPETQYF. CDR3 coding DNA: TGTGCCAGCAGCTTAGCTAACCCCCCGGAGACCCAGTACTTC.

The chain has TRBV18 and TRBJ1-1; no clear D gene. With 6 bases removed from V and 0 bases from J, the gap between germline ends came to 11 bases. The CDR3 runs to 14 residues. The germline V gene has CDR1 KGHSH and CDR2 LQKENI. CDR3 nucleotide sequence: TGTGCCAGCTCGCGACAACCCATGAACACTGAAGCTTTCTTT. This encodes CASSRQPMNTEAFF.

V gene TRBV5-1 combines with J gene TRBJ1-2, with 9 bases identical to TRBD1. The CDR3 contains 16 residues. Germline loops: CDR1 SGHRS, CDR2 YFSETQ. After removal of 0 bases from V and 4 bases from J, the junction contained 7 bases not matched to a gene. The CDR3 sequence: CASSLVGTGIPYGYTF. In nucleotides, the CDR3 is TGCGCCAGCAGCTTGGTCGGGACAGGGATCCCCTATGGCTACACCTTC.

The chain has TRBV28 and TRBJ1-2; the match to TRBD1 covers 9 bases. V was clipped by 10 bases and J by 4 bases; unmatched bases: 10. The CDR3 consists of 14 residues. Per the germline V gene, CDR1 is MDHEN and CDR2 is SYDVKM. CDR3 nucleotide sequence: TGTGCCACCTATAGGACAGGGGACGTCTATGGCTACACCTTC. This codes for CATYRTGDVYGYTF.

The chain carries TRBV7-8 and TRBJ1-3; D might be TRBD1 (5 bases). Deletions cut 5 bases from V and 2 bases from J, with 10 bases between. Germline CDR1 is SGHVS and CDR2 is FQNEAQ. This CDR3 region has 14 residues. The CDR3 coding sequence is TGTGCCAGCAGCGCCAGGGTAGCTGGAAACACCATATATTTT. This encodes CASSARVAGNTIYF. Using reference TRBV7-8 and TRBJ1-3 for the parts outside the CDR3, the full variable domain is GAGVSQSPRYKVAKRGQDVALRCDPISGHVSLFWYQQALGQGPEFLTYFQNEAQLDKSGLPSDRFFAERPEGSVSTLKIQRTQQEDSAVYLCASSARVAGNTIYFGEGSWLTVV.

The chain combines TRBV6-2 or TRBV6-3 with TRBJ1-1; TRBD1 matches 8 bases. CDR1 is MNHEY and CDR2 is SVGEGT in the germline V gene. Trimming cost V 4 bases and J 6 bases; bases outside gene matches: 13. This CDR3 spans 16 amino acids. The chain's CDR3 is CASSFPHRTGLAEAFF. CDR3 coding DNA: TGTGCCAGCAGTTTCCCACATCGGACAGGGCTCGCTGAAGCTTTCTTT.

The chain joins TRBV7-8 to TRBJ2-7, with TRBD2 identical over 9 bases. Germline assignment: CDR1 SGHVS and CDR2 FQNEAQ. The CDR3 length is 15 residues. J gave up 2 bases and V 1 base, and 3 bases lay outside the gene matches. CDR3 in DNA: TGTGCCAGCAGCTTAGGTCTAGCGGGAACCTACGAGCAGTACTTC. Protein product: CASSLGLAGTYEQYF.

The chain is built from TRBV10-3 and TRBJ1-2; weak D call: TRBD1 (5 bases). Germline lookup yields CDR1 ENHRY and CDR2 SYGVKD. The V end lost 6 bases, the J end lost 0 bases, and 14 bases lay between the germline ends. The length of the CDR3 is 15 residues. This chain's CDR3 is CAISQNRPTNYGYTF. The CDR3 DNA reads as TGTGCCATCAGCCAAAACAGGCCGACTAACTATGGCTACACCTTC.

The gene calls are TRBV18 and TRBJ2-3; possible D gene TRBD2, 5 bases. Germline CDR1 KGHSH, CDR2 LQKENI. The CDR3 sequence is 16 residues long. With 3 bases removed from V and 4 bases from J, the gap between germline ends came to 17 bases. CDR3 in amino acids: CASSPLRWESSDTQYF. The DNA of the CDR3 is TGTGCCAGCTCACCCCTGAGGTGGGAGAGCTCAGATACGCAGTATTTT.

V gene TRBV27 combines with J gene TRBJ2-1; TRBD2 matches at 9 bases. Trimming cost V 8 bases and J 3 bases; bases outside gene matches: 5. Germline-derived CDR1 and CDR2 are MNHEY and SMNVEV (reference sequence). This CDR3 is 14 amino acids long. The CDR3 bases are TGTGCCAGCTGGGCTAGCGGGGACTACAATGAGCAGTTCTTC. The encoded protein is CASWASGDYNEQFF.

The J gene is TRBJ1-2, the V gene TRBV6-2 or TRBV6-3; 10 nucleotides align to TRBD1. Trimming cost V 6 bases and J 4 bases; bases outside gene matches: 11. The CDR3 contains 16 residues. Germline V gene lookup returns CDR1 MNHEY and CDR2 SVGEGT. Here the CDR3 reads CASSTPGTGVIYGYTF. The DNA of the CDR3 is TGTGCCAGCAGCACTCCGGGGACAGGGGTGATCTATGGCTACACCTTC.

This clone was seen a handful of times. The same CDR3 arises from other DNA sequences in this sample as well. J is TRBJ1-6 and V is TRBV6-5; no clear D. Between the trimmed V and J ends, which lost 2 bases and 0 bases, there was a span of 5 bases. Germline V lookup: CDR1 MNHEY, CDR2 SVGAGI. The CDR3 totals 15 residues. This CDR3 is CASSYGSSYNSPLHF. CDR3 in DNA: TGTGCCAGCAGTTACGGGAGCTCCTATAATTCACCCCTCCACTTT.

J is TRBJ2-3 and V is TRBV29-1; possibly TRBD2 for D (6 bases). The CDR3 loop spans 14 amino acids. Germline loops: CDR1 SQVTM, CDR2 ANQGSEA. V lost 6 bases, J lost 2 bases, and 15 bases lay in between. In DNA, the CDR3 is TGCAGCGTAGGGGTCGGGAGTGACACAGATACGCAGTATTTT. Translating gives CSVGVGSDTDTQYF.

In the case of this clone: In the same sample, other DNA sequences code for this CDR3. V is TRBV7-2 and J is TRBJ1-6; a possible D gene is TRBD1 (6 bases). Germline CDR1 SGHTA, CDR2 FQGNSA. CDR3 length: 14 amino acids. Trimming left V 5 bases short and J 7 bases short, with 12 bases between. Written as DNA, the CDR3 is TGTGCCAGCAGCCTCGACAGGTTAAATTCACCCCTCCACTTT. It encodes CASSLDRLNSPLHF.

The chain combines TRBV10-3 with TRBJ2-1, with 9 bases identical to TRBD2. Germline lookup yields CDR1 ENHRY and CDR2 SYGVKD. V dropped 2 bases and J dropped 7; count of bases not matched to a gene: 9. This CDR3 contains 16 residues. This CDR3 is CAISEVVAGVRNEQFF. The CDR3 nucleotides read TGTGCCATCAGTGAGGTTGTAGCGGGAGTGCGAAATGAGCAGTTCTTC.

CDR3 sequence reads: CASSEGTAGWVTPSFYEQYF. CDR3 in DNA: TGTGCCAGCAGTGAAGGGACGGCGGGGTGGGTGACCCCCAGCTTCTACGAGCAGTACTTC. The J gene is TRBJ2-7, the V gene TRBV6-1; perhaps TRBD2 as D (6 bases). This CDR3 region has 20 residues. The V gene lost 1 base and the J gene lost 3 bases, with 28 bases spanning the gap. Germline lookup yields CDR1 MNHNS and CDR2 SASEGT.

The chain combines TRBV7-2 with TRBJ2-2; weak D call: TRBD2 (6 bases). CDR3 size: 14 residues. The V end lost 4 bases, the J end lost 5 bases, and 11 bases lay between the germline ends. Germline-derived CDR1 and CDR2 are SGHTA and FQGNSA. The CDR3 here is CASSSGLPTGELFF. CDR3 in DNA: TGTGCCAGCAGCTCGGGACTTCCAACCGGGGAGCTGTTTTTT.

The CDR3 DNA reads TGTGCCAGTAGTACCGAAGCCGCCCGCTCACAAGAGACCCAGTACTTC. Its translation: CASSTEAARSQETQYF. The chain couples TRBV19 to TRBJ2-5; no reliable D call. CDR1 is LNHDA, CDR2 SQIVND, per germline (reference sequence). V lost 4 bases, J lost 2 bases, and 17 bases lay in between. The CDR3 totals 16 residues.

This clone was detected only once. This chain connects TRBV6-5 to TRBJ1-1, with a possible D match to TRBD1 (6 bases). From germline, CDR1 is MNHEY and CDR2 SVGAGI. Trimming shortened V by 2 bases and J by 5 bases, and 12 bases separated the two germline ends. The CDR3 has 14 residues. CDR3 nucleotides: TGTGCCAGCAGTTACGACAGGATTAAGACTGAAGCTTTCTTT. It specifies CASSYDRIKTEAFF.

Concerning this clone: Germline is not matched at one junction end, which may reflect a read error. CDR3 nucleotide sequence: TGTGTCAGCAGTTTGTACAGCCGATATGGCTACACCTTC. Protein: CVSSLYSRYGYTF. The J gene is TRBJ1-2, the V gene TRBV12-3 or TRBV12-4; unclear D gene. CDR3 size: 13 residues.

The genes are TRBV28 and TRBJ1-6; no firm D call. The CDR3 contains 18 residues. Trimming cost V 6 bases and J 0 bases, with 18 bases left between them. The germline V gene has CDR1 MDHEN and CDR2 SYDVKM. The CDR3 DNA sequence: TGTGCCAGCAGGACCCCGCTACGGGGTGGCTCCTATAATTCACCCCTCCACTTT. Residues: CASRTPLRGGSYNSPLHF.